This T cell receptor beta chain is from a study of cytomegalovirus exposure and HLA in healthy donors. Overall study findings and caveats: Looking again later, the authors saw that most CMV-associated TCR beta chains seemed HLA-restricted. Rates of TCR association differed by HLA locus in a later analysis, with DRB1 highest and HLA-C lowest. The study flagged approximately 180 TCR beta chains as cytomegalovirus-associated. A reported reduction in N-insertions relative to the 666-donor mean was seen in an Asian-associated ancestry cluster in a later analysis.

Points on this clone: Its antigen is unidentified.

PCR primers comprised 60 Vbeta and 13 Jbeta primers. The data were produced by immunoSEQ multiplex PCR, yet TCRdb's version contains in-frame clones alone and is incomplete. The repertoire holds some 140,000 clones, approximately 80% seen once, with more than 10% in the top ten. Sequences were obtained from PBMCs. The receptor was derived from a man aged 25-40 years in good health and CMV-seropositive.

Here the CDR3 reads CASSPGNSNQPQHF. The CDR3 DNA follows: TGTGCCAGCAGCCCAGGAAATAGCAATCAGCCCCAGCATTTT. The genes are TRBV27 and TRBJ1-5; D is unresolved. The germline V and J ends were trimmed by 6 bases and 0 bases, with 9 bases remaining between them. The CDR3 consists of 14 residues. Germline-derived CDR1 and CDR2 are MNHEY and SMNVEV (reference sequence).